Below, 7 T cell receptor beta chains from the same sample are listed, as sequenced in a study of cytotoxic CD8 clonotypes in ibrutinib-treated CLL. Profiled with immunoSEQ multiplex PCR; TCRdb holds only in-frame clones, not every one. The repertoire includes around 310,000 clones, about 77% of them detected once, and roughly 7% sits in the top ten. The material sequenced was PBMCs, taken before ibrutinib treatment. The receptor source for this set is a human donor with chronic lymphocytic leukemia.

This clone was seen once. The rearrangement links TRBV19 to TRBJ2-7; possibly TRBD1 for D (6 bases). Germline CDR1 LNHDA, CDR2 SQIVND (reference sequence). The CDR3 covers 13 residues. V gave up 4 bases and J gave up 6 bases, with 13 bases separating them. The CDR3 DNA reads as TGTGCCAGTAGTACACACAGGGTCTCCGAGCAGTACTTC. This translates into CASSTHRVSEQYF.

The chain is built from TRBV28 and TRBJ2-2; D ambiguous. V lost 6 bases and J lost 1, with 9 bases in between. This CDR3 contains 14 residues. CDR1 and CDR2 (germline): MDHEN, SYDVKM. CDR3 sequence (DNA): TGTGCCAGCAGGGGGTGGGGGAACACCGGGGAGCTGTTTTTT. This translates into CASRGWGNTGELFF.

The chain links TRBV5-8 to TRBJ1-1; no firm D call. Trimming removed 4 bases at V and 1 base at J, with 14 bases between. This CDR3 region has 15 residues. Per the germline V gene, CDR1 is SGHTS and CDR2 is YDEGEE. The CDR3 sequence is CASSERTGKNTEAFF. The CDR3 DNA reads as TGTGCCAGCAGCGAAAGGACGGGAAAGAACACTGAAGCTTTCTTT.

The chain links TRBV19 to TRBJ1-2; TRBD1 aligns across 8 bases. The ends lost 3 bases at V and 7 bases at J; junction bases unmatched: 10. This CDR3 contains 15 residues. CDR1 is LNHDA and CDR2 is SQIVND in the germline V gene (reference sequence). CDR3 region: CASSIPRTGRSGYTF. CDR3 coding DNA: TGTGCCAGTAGTATCCCCCGGACAGGGAGGTCTGGCTACACCTTC. Based on the CDR3 plus reference TRBV19 and TRBJ1-2, the full variable domain is DGGITQSPKYLFRKEGQNVTLSCEQNLNHDAMYWYRQDPGQGLRLIYYSQIVNDFQKGDIAEGYSVSREKKESFPLTVTSAQKNPTAFYLCASSIPRTGRSGYTFGSGTRLTVV.

This clone occurred a few times. Other DNA sequences in the sample encode the same CDR3. The chain is built from TRBV28 and TRBJ2-6, with D unclear. Germline CDR1 and CDR2: MDHEN and SYDVKM. The CDR3 length is 16 residues. V lost 3 bases and J lost 0, with 9 bases in between. This CDR3 is CASSFLGNSGANVLTF. CDR3 DNA: TGTGCCAGCAGTTTTTTGGGTAACTCTGGGGCCAACGTCCTGACTTTC.

This chain connects TRBV19 to TRBJ2-2, with D maybe TRBD1 (6 bases). Germline V gene sequence: CDR1 LNHDA, CDR2 SQIVND (reference sequence). Trimming took off 6 bases at V and 3 bases at J, with 20 bases between the two ends. This CDR3 is 17 amino acids long. CDR3 sequence: CASRGIGVQGDTGELFF. The CDR3 DNA reads as TGTGCCAGTAGGGGTATCGGAGTACAGGGAGACACCGGGGAGCTGTTTTTT.

The V gene is TRBV19, the J gene TRBJ2-7, with a possible D match to TRBD2 (5 bases). The CDR3 totals 14 residues. Trimming pared 4 bases from V and 4 bases from J, leaving 14 bases between. The germline gives CDR1 LNHDA, CDR2 SQIVND (reference sequence). CDR3 sequence (DNA): TGTGCCAGTAGTAATATGGCGGGTGGATACGAGCAGTACTTC. This gives the protein CASSNMAGGYEQYF.